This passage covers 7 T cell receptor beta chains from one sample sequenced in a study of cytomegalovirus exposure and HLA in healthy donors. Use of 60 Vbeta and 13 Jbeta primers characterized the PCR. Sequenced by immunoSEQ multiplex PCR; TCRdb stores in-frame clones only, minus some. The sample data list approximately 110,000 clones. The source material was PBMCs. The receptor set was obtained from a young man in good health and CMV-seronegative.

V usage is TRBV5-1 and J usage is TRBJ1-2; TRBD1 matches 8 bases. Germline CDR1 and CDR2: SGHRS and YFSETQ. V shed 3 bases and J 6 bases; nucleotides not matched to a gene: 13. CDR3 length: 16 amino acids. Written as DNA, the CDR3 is TGCGCCAGCAGCTCGGTCCCGGGACAGGATTCAAATGGCTACACCTTC. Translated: CASSSVPGQDSNGYTF.

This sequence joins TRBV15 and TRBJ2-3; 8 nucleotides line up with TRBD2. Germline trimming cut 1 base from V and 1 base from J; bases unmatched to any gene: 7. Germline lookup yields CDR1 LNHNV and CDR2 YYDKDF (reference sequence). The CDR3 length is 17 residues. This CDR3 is CATSRVGAGGGTDTQYF. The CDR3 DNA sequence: TGTGCCACCAGCAGAGTGGGGGCGGGAGGCGGCACAGATACGCAGTATTTT.

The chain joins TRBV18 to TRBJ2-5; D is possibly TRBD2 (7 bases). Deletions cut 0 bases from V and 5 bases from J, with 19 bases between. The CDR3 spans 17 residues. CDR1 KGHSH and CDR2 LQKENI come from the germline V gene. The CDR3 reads CASSPPTSAGAGETQYF. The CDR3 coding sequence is TGTGCCAGCTCACCACCGACTAGTGCGGGGGCTGGTGAGACCCAGTACTTC.

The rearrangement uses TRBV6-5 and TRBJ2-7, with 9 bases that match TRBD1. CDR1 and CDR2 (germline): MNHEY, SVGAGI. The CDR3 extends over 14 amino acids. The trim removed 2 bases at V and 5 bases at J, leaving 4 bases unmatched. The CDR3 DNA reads TGTGCCAGCAGTTACGGGACAGGGTCCCACGAGCAGTACTTC. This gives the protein CASSYGTGSHEQYF.

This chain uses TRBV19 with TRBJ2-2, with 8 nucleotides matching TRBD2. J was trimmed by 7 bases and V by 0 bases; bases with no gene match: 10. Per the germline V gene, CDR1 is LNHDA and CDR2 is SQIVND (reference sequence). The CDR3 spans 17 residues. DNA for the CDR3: TGTGCCAGTAGTATAGAGGGACGGGGGGGGCCTGTCGGGGAGCTGTTTTTT. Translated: CASSIEGRGGPVGELFF.

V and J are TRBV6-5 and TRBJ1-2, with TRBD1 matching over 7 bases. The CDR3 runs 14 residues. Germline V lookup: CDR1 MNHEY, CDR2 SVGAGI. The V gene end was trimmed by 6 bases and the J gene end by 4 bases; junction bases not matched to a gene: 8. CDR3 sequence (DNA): TGTGCCAGCAGGTCCCCCCGGGACAGCTATGGCTACACCTTC. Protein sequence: CASRSPRDSYGYTF.

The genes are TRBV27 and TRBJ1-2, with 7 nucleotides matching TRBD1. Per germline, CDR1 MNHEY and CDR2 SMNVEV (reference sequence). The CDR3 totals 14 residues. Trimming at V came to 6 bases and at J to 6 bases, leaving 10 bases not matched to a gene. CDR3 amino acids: CASSLTGASHGYTF. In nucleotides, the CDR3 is TGTGCCAGCAGCTTAACAGGGGCGAGCCATGGCTACACCTTC.